What follows is one TCR beta chain and its context. Its specificity is not known. Germline assignment: CDR1 LGHNA and CDR2 YNFKEQ. This CDR3 is built from 17 residues. Trimming pared 0 bases from V and 2 bases from J, leaving 15 bases between. The data were produced by immunoSEQ multiplex PCR, yet TCRdb's version contains in-frame clones alone and is incomplete. The sample lists about 380,000 clones, approximately 96% occurring once. This specimen belongs to a study of shared clonotypes between healthy human individuals. General study findings and limits: The study found roughly 5% of naive CD4 clonotypes shared across a handful of donors. Sampling included only blood; tissue repertoires likely differ. Even with large depth, rarefaction showed that sorted-subset sequencing was incomplete.

This rearrangement joins TRBV4-2 to TRBJ2-3; a possible D gene is TRBD2 (6 bases). The source is a young man in good health. The sequenced material came from memory CD8+ T cells sorted from blood. Subset in this sample: CD45RO+ cells pooled with CCR7-negative TemRA cells. Here the CDR3 DNA reads TGTGCCAGCAGCCAAGATCAATCCCGGGAGATCACAGATACGCAGTATTTT. Translating gives CASSQDQSREITDTQYF.